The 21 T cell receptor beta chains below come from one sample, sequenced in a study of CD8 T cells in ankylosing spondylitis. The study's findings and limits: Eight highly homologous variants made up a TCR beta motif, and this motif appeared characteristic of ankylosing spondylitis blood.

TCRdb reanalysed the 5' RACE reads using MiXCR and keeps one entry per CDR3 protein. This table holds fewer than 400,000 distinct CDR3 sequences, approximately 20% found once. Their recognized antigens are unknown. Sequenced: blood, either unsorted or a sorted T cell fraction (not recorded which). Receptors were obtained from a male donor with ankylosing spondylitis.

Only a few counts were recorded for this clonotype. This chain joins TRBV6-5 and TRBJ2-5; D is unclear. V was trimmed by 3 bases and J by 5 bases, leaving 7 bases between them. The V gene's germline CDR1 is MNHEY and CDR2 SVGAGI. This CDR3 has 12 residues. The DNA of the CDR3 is TGTGCCAGCAGTTATGGGCGGGAGACCCAGTACTTC. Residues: CASSYGRETQYF.

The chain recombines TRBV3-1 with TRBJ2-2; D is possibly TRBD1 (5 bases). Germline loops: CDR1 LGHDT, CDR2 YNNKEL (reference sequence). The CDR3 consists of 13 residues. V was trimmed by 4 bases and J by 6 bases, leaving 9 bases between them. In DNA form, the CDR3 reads TGTGCCAGCAGCCCCAGGGTGGCCGGGGAGCTGTTTTTT. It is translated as CASSPRVAGELFF.

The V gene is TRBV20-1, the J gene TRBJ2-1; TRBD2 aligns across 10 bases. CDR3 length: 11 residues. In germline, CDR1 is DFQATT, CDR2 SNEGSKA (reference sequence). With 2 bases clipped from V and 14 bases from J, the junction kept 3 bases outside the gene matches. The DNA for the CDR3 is TGCAGTGCTAGACTAGCGGGAGAAAAGTTCTTC. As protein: CSARLAGEKFF.

This CDR3 is CASSQGLTSYEQYF. The CDR3 nucleotides are TGTGCCAGCAGCCAAGGACTCACCTCCTACGAGCAGTACTTC. The chain uses TRBV7-9 and TRBJ2-7, with D possibly matching TRBD2 (5 bases). Germline V gene lookup returns CDR1 SEHNR and CDR2 FQNEAQ (reference sequence). The CDR3 runs 14 residues. V was cut by 5 bases and J by 0 bases, with 11 bases left in between.

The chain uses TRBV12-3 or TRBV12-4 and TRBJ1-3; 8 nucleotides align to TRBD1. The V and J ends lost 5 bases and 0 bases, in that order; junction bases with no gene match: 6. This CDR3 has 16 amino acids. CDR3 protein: CASSKGQGYSGNTIYF. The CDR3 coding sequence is TGTGCCAGCAGTAAAGGACAGGGCTACTCTGGAAACACCATATATTTT.

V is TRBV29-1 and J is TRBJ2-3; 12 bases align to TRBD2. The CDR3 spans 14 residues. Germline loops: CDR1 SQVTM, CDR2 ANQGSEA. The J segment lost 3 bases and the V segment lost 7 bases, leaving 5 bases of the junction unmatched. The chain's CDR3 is CSGTTSGSTDTQYF. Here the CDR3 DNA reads TGCAGCGGTACGACTAGCGGGAGTACAGATACGCAGTATTTT.

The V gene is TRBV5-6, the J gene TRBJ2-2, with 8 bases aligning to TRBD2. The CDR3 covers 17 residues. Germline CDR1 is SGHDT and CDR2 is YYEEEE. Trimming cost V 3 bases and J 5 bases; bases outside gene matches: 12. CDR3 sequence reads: CASSSLSGRGETGELFF. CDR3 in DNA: TGTGCCAGCAGCTCCCTGAGCGGGAGAGGGGAAACCGGGGAGCTGTTTTTT.

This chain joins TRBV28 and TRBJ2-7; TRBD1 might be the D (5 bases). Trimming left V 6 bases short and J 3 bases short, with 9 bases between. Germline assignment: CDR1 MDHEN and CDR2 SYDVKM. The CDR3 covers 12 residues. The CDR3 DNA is TGTGCCAGCAGGTCAGGGCTCTACGAGCAGTACTTC. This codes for CASRSGLYEQYF.

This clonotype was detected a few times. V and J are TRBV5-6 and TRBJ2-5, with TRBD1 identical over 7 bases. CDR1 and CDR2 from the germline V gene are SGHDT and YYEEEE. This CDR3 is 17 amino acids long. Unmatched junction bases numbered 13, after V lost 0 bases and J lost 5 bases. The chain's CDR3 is CASSLDYRGAVWETQYF. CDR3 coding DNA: TGTGCCAGCAGCTTGGATTACAGGGGAGCGGTCTGGGAGACCCAGTACTTC. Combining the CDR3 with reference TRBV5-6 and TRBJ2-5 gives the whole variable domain DAGVTQSPTHLIKTRGQQVTLRCSPKSGHDTVSWYQQALGQGPQFIFQYYEEEERQRGNFPDRFSGHQFPNYSSELNVNALLLGDSALYLCASSLDYRGAVWETQYFGPGTRLLVL.

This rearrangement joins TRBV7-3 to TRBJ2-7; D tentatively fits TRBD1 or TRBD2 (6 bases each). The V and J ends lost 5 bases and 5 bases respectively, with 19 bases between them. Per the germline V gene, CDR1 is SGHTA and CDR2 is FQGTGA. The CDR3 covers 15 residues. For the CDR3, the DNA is TGTGCCAGCAGCCTAGAACCTTGGGGGGCCAACGAGCAGTACTTC. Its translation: CASSLEPWGANEQYF.

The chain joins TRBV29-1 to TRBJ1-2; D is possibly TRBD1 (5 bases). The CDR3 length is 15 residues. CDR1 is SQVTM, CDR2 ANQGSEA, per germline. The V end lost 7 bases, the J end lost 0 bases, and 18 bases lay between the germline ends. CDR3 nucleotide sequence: TGCAGCGCGTTGAACGCGGGGGAAGCTAACTATGGCTACACCTTC. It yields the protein CSALNAGEANYGYTF.

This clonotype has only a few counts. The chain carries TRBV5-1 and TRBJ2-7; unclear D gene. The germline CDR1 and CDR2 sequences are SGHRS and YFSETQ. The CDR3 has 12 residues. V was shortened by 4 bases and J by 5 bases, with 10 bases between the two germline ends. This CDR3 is CASSDTLHEQYF. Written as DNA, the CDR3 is TGCGCCAGCAGCGATACCCTACACGAGCAGTACTTC.

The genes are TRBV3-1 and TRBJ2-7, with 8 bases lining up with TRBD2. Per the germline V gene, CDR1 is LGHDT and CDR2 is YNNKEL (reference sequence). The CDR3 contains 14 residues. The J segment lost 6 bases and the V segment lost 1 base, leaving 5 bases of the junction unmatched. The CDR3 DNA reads TGTGCCAGCAGCCAAGTGGGAGCGGGAGTCGAGCAGTACTTC. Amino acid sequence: CASSQVGAGVEQYF.

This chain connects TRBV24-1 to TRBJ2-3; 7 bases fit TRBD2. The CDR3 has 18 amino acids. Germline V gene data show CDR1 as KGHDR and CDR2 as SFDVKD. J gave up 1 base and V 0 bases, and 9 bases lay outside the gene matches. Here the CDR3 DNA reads TGTGCCACCAGTGATTTGCAAAGGGCTAGCGGACGCACAGATACGCAGTATTTT. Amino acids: CATSDLQRASGRTDTQYF.

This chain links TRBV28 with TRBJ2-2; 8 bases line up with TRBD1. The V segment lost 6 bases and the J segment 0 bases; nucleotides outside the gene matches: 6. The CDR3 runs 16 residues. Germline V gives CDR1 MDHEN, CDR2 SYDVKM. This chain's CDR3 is CASSLRQGPNTGELFF. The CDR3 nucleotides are TGTGCCAGCAGCCTCCGACAGGGGCCGAACACCGGGGAGCTGTTTTTT.

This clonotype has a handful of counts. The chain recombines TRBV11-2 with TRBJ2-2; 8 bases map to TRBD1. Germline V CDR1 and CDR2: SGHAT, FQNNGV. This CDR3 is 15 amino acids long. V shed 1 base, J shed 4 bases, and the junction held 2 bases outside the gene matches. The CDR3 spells CASSLGGQGTGELFF. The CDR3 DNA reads TGTGCCAGCAGCTTAGGCGGACAGGGCACCGGGGAGCTGTTTTTT.

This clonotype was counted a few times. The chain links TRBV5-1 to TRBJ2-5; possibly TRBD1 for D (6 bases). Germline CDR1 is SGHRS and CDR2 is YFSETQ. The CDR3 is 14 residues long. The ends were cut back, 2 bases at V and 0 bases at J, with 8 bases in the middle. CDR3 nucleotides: TGCGCCAGCAGCTTCCAGGGGTACCAAGAGACCCAGTACTTC. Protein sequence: CASSFQGYQETQYF.

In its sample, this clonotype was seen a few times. The CDR3 DNA reads TGTGCCAGCAGTACCCAAAAGGGTACCTACGAGCAGTACTTC. This encodes CASSTQKGTYEQYF. The V gene is TRBV6-1, the J gene TRBJ2-7; unclear D gene. The CDR3 has 14 residues. V shed 5 bases and J shed 2 bases, with 13 bases lying between them. Looked up from germline, CDR1 is MNHNS and CDR2 is SASEGT.

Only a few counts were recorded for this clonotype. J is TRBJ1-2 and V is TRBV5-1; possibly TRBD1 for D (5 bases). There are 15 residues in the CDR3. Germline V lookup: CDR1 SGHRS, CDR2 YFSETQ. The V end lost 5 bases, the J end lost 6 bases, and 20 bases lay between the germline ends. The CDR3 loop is CASSNLLGVEHGYTF. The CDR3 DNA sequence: TGCGCCAGCAGTAACCTTTTGGGGGTAGAACATGGCTACACCTTC.

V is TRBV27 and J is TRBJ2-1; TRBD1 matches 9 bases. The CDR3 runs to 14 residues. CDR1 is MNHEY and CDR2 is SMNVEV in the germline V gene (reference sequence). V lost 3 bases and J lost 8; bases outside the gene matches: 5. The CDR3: CASSFSTGGYEQFF. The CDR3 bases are TGTGCCAGCAGTTTCTCCACAGGGGGCTATGAGCAGTTCTTC.

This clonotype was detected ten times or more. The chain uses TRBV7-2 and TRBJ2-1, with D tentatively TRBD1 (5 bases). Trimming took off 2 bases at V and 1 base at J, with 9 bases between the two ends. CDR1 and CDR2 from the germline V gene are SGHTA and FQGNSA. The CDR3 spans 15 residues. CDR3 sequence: CASSLRQGSYNEQFF. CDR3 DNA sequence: TGTGCCAGCAGCTTAAGGCAGGGATCCTACAATGAGCAGTTCTTC. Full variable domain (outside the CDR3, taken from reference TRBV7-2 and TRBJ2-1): GAGVSQSPSNKVTEKGKDVELRCDPISGHTALYWYRQSLGQGLEFLIYFQGNSAPDKSGLPSDRFSAERTGGSVSTLTIQRTQQEDSAVYLCASSLRQGSYNEQFFGPGTRLTVL.